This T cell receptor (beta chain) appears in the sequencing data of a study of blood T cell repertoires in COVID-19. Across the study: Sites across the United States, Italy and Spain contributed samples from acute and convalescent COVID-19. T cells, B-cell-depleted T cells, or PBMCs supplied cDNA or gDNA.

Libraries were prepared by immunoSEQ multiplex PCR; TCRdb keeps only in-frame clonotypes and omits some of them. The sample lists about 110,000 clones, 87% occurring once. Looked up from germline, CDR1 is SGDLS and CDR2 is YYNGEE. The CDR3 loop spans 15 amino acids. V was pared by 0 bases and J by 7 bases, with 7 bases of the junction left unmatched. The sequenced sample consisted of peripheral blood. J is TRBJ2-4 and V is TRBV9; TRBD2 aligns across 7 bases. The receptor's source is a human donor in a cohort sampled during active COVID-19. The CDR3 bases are TGTGCCAGCAGCGTAGATTTCGCGGGGGTGAACATTCAGTACTTC. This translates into CASSVDFAGVNIQYF.